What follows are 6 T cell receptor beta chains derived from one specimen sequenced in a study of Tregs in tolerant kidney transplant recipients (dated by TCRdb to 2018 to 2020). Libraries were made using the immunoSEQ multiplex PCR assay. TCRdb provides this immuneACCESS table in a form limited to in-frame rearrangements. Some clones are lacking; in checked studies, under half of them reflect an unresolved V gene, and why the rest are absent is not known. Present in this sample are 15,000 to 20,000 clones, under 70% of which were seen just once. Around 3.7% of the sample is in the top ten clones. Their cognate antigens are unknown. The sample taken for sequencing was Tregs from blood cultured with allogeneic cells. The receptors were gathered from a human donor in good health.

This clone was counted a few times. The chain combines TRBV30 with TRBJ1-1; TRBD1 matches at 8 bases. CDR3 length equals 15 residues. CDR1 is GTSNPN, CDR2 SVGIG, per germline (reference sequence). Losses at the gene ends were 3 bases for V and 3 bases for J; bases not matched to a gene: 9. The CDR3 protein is CAWSLLDRVDTEAFF. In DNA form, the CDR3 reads TGTGCCTGGAGCCTTCTGGACAGGGTGGACACTGAAGCTTTCTTT. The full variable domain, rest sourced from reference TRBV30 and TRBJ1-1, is SQTIHQWPATLVQPVGSPLSLECTVEGTSNPNLYWYRQAAGRGLQLLFYSVGIGQISSEVPQNLSASRPQDRQFILSSKKLLLSDSGFYLCAWSLLDRVDTEAFFGQGTRLTVV.

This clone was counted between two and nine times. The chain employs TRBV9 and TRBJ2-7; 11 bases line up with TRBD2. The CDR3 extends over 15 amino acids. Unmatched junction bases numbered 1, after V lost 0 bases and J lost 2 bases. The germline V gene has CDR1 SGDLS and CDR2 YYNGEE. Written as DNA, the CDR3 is TGTGCCAGCAGCGTAGAGGGACTAGCGGCCTACGAGCAGTACTTC. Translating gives CASSVEGLAAYEQYF.

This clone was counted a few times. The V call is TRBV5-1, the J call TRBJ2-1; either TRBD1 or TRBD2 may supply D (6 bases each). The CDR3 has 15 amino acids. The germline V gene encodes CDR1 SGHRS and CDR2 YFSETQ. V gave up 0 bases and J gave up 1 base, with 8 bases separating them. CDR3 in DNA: TGCGCCAGCAGCTTGGAGGGGGGTTCCTACAATGAGCAGTTCTTC. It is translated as CASSLEGGSYNEQFF.

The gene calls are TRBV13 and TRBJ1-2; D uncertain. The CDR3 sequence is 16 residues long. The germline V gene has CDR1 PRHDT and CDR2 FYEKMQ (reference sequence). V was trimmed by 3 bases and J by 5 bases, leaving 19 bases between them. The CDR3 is CASSFYSRESRYGYTF. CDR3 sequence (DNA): TGTGCCAGCAGCTTCTACTCCCGGGAGAGTAGGTATGGCTACACCTTC.

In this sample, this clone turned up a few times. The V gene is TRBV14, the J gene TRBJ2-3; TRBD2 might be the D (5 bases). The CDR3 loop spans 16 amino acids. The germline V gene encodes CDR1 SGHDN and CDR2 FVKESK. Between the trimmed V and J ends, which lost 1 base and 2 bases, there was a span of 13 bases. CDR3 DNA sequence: TGTGCCAGCAGCCAAGTACTAGTGCGGACCACAGATACGCAGTATTTT. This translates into CASSQVLVRTTDTQYF.

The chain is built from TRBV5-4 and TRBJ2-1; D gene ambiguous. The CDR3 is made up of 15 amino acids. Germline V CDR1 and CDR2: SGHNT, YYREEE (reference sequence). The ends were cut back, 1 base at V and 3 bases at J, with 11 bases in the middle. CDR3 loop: CASSLSAPLYNEQFF. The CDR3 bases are TGTGCCAGCAGCTTGTCGGCCCCCCTCTACAATGAGCAGTTCTTC. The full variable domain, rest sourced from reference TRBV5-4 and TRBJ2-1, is ETGVTQSPTHLIKTRGQQVTLRCSSQSGHNTVSWYQQALGQGPQFIFQYYREEENGRGNFPPRFSGLQFPNYSSELNVNALELDDSALYLCASSLSAPLYNEQFFGPGTRLTVL.